The rows below give T cell receptor beta chains drawn from one sample of a study of tumor and adjacent non-tumor tissue in lung cancer. TCRdb reprocessed the multiplex PCR reads with MiXCR, giving one entry per CDR3 protein. The sample contains around 99,000 distinct CDR3 sequences, around 57% of which appear only once. Sequenced: distant non-tumor lung tissue. The receptors here all came from a man aged 55 to 70 with non-small cell lung cancer. Both conserved end residues are part of each CDR3. A D gene is named only where the DNA matches it firmly. Clone size is stated in some rows and not others, as once, few, many or a class when expanded.

TRBV6-6	TRBJ2-3	many	15	TRBD2	TGTGCCAGCTCTGCGGCGGGGGAGACCACAGATACGCAGTATTTT	CASSAAGETTDTQYF
TRBV20-1	TRBJ2-2	.	17	TRBD1	TGCAGTGCTAGGCGAATAGGACAGGGTGGTTTTGGCGGGGAGCTGTTTTTT	CSARRIGQGGFGGELFF
TRBV7-8	TRBJ1-5	.	15	.	TGTGCCAGCAGCCCCCTGAACGCTGAGTATCAGCCCGAGCATTTT	CASSPLNAEYQPEHF
TRBV11-2	TRBJ2-1	few	14	.	TGTGCCAGCAGCTTAGCGAGACAGTACAATGAGCAGTTCTTC	CASSLARQYNEQFF
TRBV6-6	TRBJ1-2	.	17	TRBD1	TGTGCCAGTACAAAACGGACAGGCTCGATTCCCCACTATGGCTACACCTTC	CASTKRTGSIPHYGYTF
TRBV11-1	TRBJ1-1	.	12	.	TGTGCCAGCGGCTTCAGCGTCACCGAAGCTTTCTTT	CASGFSVTEAFF
TRBV6-4	TRBJ1-3	.	17	TRBD1	TGTACCAGCAGTGACGTTCAGGGGGTACTCTCTGGAAACACCATATATTTT	CTSSDVQGVLSGNTIYF
TRBV28	TRBJ2-7	.	12	.	TGTGCCAGCAGCGGATGTGGCTACGAGCAGTACTTC	CASSGCGYEQYF
TRBV7-2	TRBJ2-1	.	16	.	TGTGCCAGCAGCTTAGAGGGGACACATCTCAACAATGAGCAGTTCTTC	CASSLEGTHLNNEQFF
TRBV6-5	TRBJ2-1	.	16	TRBD2	TGTGCCAGCAGAACCCTACTAGCGGGACGGCGCATTGAGCAGTTCTTC	CASRTLLAGRRIEQFF
TRBV11-3	TRBJ2-1	.	16	.	TGTGCCAGCAGCTTAGATCCGAGGAACACCTACAATAAGCAGTTCTTC	CASSLDPRNTYNKQFF
TRBV2	TRBJ2-7	few	14	TRBD1	TGTGCCAGTACCTTGGACAGGGGATCCTACGAGCAGTACTTC	CASTLDRGSYEQYF
TRBV10-3	TRBJ2-7	many	12	TRBD1	TGTGCCATCAGTGGACAGGGCTACGAGCAGTACTTC	CAISGQGYEQYF
TRBV15	TRBJ2-1	few	13	TRBD2	TGTGCCACCAGCAGGTCAAGCGGGGGCGAGCAGTTCTTC	CATSRSSGGEQFF
TRBV6-6	TRBJ2-1	.	15	.	TGTGCCAGCTCAAAGGGGCGGGGACCTGGGAATAAGCAGTTCTTC	CASSKGRGPGNKQFF
TRBV28	TRBJ2-1	.	14	.	TGTGCCAGCAGCCCGCATTTAAGGGTTGATGAGCAGTTCTTC	CASSPHLRVDEQFF
TRBV20-1	TRBJ2-7	few	14	.	TGCAGTGCTAGAGCCATCGGGAACCCTTACGAGCAGTACTTC	CSARAIGNPYEQYF
TRBV7-9	TRBJ2-7	few	17	TRBD2	TGTGCCAGCAGCCCGGGACTAGCGGGAGAGGCGCGCTACGAGCAGTACTTC	CASSPGLAGEARYEQYF
TRBV6-1	TRBJ2-1	many	17	TRBD1	TGTGCCAGCAGCCTACGAGCTGACAGGGGATCCTACAATGAGCAGTTCTTC	CASSLRADRGSYNEQFF
TRBV11-3	TRBJ2-3	.	14	.	TGTGTCAGCAACTTAATCGGCTACACAGATACGCAGTATTTT	CVSNLIGYTDTQYF
TRBV29-1	TRBJ1-1	.	14	.	TGCAGCGTTGCGGACAGTTACGTGAATACTGAAGCTTTCTTT	CSVADSYVNTEAFF
TRBV5-1	TRBJ2-1	.	14	.	TGCGCCGGCAGCTACGGGGGATCCTACAATGAGCAGTTCTTC	CAGSYGGSYNEQFF
TRBV11-3	TRBJ2-1	few	14	.	TGTGCCAGCAGACGTACTACTGCGTCTACTGAACAGTTCTTC	CASRRTTASTEQFF
TRBV20-1	TRBJ2-5	.	15	TRBD2	TGCAGTGCTTTAAGCGCTAGCGGGATAGGAGAGACCCAGTACTTC	CSALSASGIGETQYF
TRBV5-5	TRBJ2-1	.	15	.	TGTGCCAGCAGGTCGACAGGCAGCTCCAACAATGAGCAGTTCTTC	CASRSTGSSNNEQFF
TRBV29-1	TRBJ2-5	many	10	.	TGCAGCGCACGGTGGGAGACCCAGTACTTC	CSARWETQYF
TRBV20-1	TRBJ1-2	.	12	TRBD1	TGCAGTGCACTGAGGGACAGCGGAACTTACGCCTTC	CSALRDSGTYAF
TRBV5-1	TRBJ2-7	.	13	.	TGCGCCAGTAGCTTGCACATGGTGAACGAGCAGTACTTC	CASSLHMVNEQYF
TRBV6-1	TRBJ2-5	many	15	TRBD1	TGTGCCAGCAGTGAAGGACAGGGATACGGAGAGACCCAGTACTTC	CASSEGQGYGETQYF
TRBV28	TRBJ1-6	once	15	.	TGTGCCAGCATACCCGCCCGAGGTTCGGGTTCACCCCTCAACTTT	CASIPARGSGSPLNF
TRBV7-9	TRBJ2-2	.	12	.	TGTGCCAGCAGTATGAGAACCGGGGAGCTGTTTTTT	CASSMRTGELFF
TRBV30	TRBJ1-2	few	15	.	TGTGCCTGGAGCCACCCGGGACTCCTCCTTCGGGACTACACCTTC	CAWSHPGLLLRDYTF
TRBV25-1	TRBJ1-3	once	13	.	TGTGCCTGCAGTGTTTTGTCTGGAAACACCATATATTTT	CACSVLSGNTIYF
TRBV29-1	TRBJ1-2	.	13	.	TGCAGCGTTGCGGTTTCATCGGACTATGGCTACATCTTC	CSVAVSSDYGYIF
TRBV5-4	TRBJ2-2	.	17	TRBD1	TGTGCCAGCAGCTTGGGCGGGACAGGGGGGACCACCGGGATGCTGTTTTTT	CASSLGGTGGTTGMLFF
TRBV11-2	TRBJ2-1	.	12	.	TGTGCCAGCAGTCTCGGACAGTTTGAGCAGTTCTTC	CASSLGQFEQFF
TRBV2	TRBJ2-1	.	16	TRBD2	TGTGCCAGCACTCCCCAGGGACTAGCGGCTGTCAATGAGCAGTTCTTC	CASTPQGLAAVNEQFF
TRBV20-1	TRBJ2-1	many	15	TRBD2	TGCAGTGCTAGCCGGGGACTAGCGGCCTACAATGAGCAGTTCTTC	CSASRGLAAYNEQFF
TRBV6-5	TRBJ2-7	many	14	.	TGTGCCAGCAGTTACTCGTTTTCCTCCTACGAGCAGTACTTC	CASSYSFSSYEQYF
TRBV7-9	TRBJ1-2	few	14	.	TGTGCCAGCAGCTTAGGCATCGGGGACGTGGGCTACACCTTC	CASSLGIGDVGYTF
TRBV6-2/TRBV6-3	TRBJ2-2	.	13	.	TGTGCCAGCAGTTCTGAGTCTACCGGGGACCTGTCTTTT	CASSSESTGDLSF
TRBV19	TRBJ2-3	.	15	.	TGTGCCAGTAGTCCCTTGAGTGGGACCACAGATACGCAGTATTTT	CASSPLSGTTDTQYF
TRBV29-1	TRBJ1-2	.	14	.	TGCAGCGTTGAGGGCAGTTTTTCCAACTATCGCTACACCTTC	CSVEGSFSNYRYTF
TRBV2	TRBJ1-2	.	14	.	TGTGCCAGCAGGACAGTGTTTCGTAACTATGGCTACACCTTC	CASRTVFRNYGYTF
TRBV30	TRBJ2-1	many	15	TRBD2	TGTGCCTGGAATCTAGCGGACACCAGAAGGGATGAGCAGTTCTTC	CAWNLADTRRDEQFF
TRBV4-2	TRBJ2-7	.	17	TRBD1	TGTGCCAGCAGCCACGGGACAGGGGGCCCCAACAGCTATGAGCAGTACTTC	CASSHGTGGPNSYEQYF
TRBV6-1	TRBJ2-7	.	12	.	TGTGTCAGCAGTGAAGCACGAGAAGAGCAGTACTTC	CVSSEAREEQYF
TRBV12-3/TRBV12-4	TRBJ2-7	many	14	TRBD2	TGTGCCAGCAGTGCCGGGACTAGCGTCGACGAGCAGTACTTC	CASSAGTSVDEQYF
TRBV6-1	TRBJ2-1	.	16	.	TGTGCCAGTAGTGGAGCAGCAGACAAAATTTACAATGAGCAGTTCTTC	CASSGAADKIYNEQFF
TRBV24-1	TRBJ2-7	.	8	.	TGTGCCACCTACGAGCAGTACTTC	CATYEQYF
TRBV10-2	TRBJ2-7	few	15	TRBD2	TGCGCCAGCAGTGAGTCGCGGGAGGGGGGCTACGAGCAGTGCTTC	CASSESREGGYEQCF
TRBV5-4	TRBJ1-5	.	14	.	TGTGCCAACAGTTACCAGGGTAGCAATCAGCCCCAGCATTTT	CANSYQGSNQPQHF
TRBV19	TRBJ1-1	once	13	.	TGTGCCAGTAGTATGGTGAGTAACACTGAAGCTTTCTTT	CASSMVSNTEAFF
TRBV5-8	TRBJ2-1	few	16	.	TGTGCCAGCAGCCACCCGGGACTCGCATCCTACAATGAGCAGTTCTTC	CASSHPGLASYNEQFF
TRBV20-1	TRBJ2-7	.	13	.	TGCAGTGCCCTGCGACAGGACTCCTACGAGCAGTACTTC	CSALRQDSYEQYF
TRBV4-3	TRBJ2-1	.	16	TRBD2	TGCGCCACCAGCCACGCAAGACTAGCGGACTACAATAAGCAGTTCTTC	CATSHARLADYNKQFF
TRBV5-6	TRBJ1-5	many	15	TRBD1	TGTGCCAGCAGCTGGGGAACAGGGGGTAATCAGCCCCAGCATTTT	CASSWGTGGNQPQHF
TRBV6-5	TRBJ2-3	.	15	TRBD2	TGTGCCAGCAGTTACAGCGGGAGTGACACAGATAGGCAGTATTTT	CASSYSGSDTDRQYF
TRBV20-1	TRBJ1-2	.	14	.	TGCAGTGCTAGAGACCAGACTCCATTCTATGGCTACACCTTC	CSARDQTPFYGYTF